One TCR beta chain is described in this entry. Trimming left V 1 base short and J 3 bases short, with 13 bases between. This CDR3 spans 16 amino acids. Germline V gene lookup returns CDR1 SGHDN and CDR2 FVKESK. The data were obtained in a study of shared T cell receptors in the human thymus. Data came from immunoSEQ multiplex PCR; TCRdb stores just in-frame clones and leaves some out. The top ten clones hold about 0.0094% of a sample with 630,000 or so clones, over 75% of them seen once. Another study also made use of these data, one on human thymus T cells. That source notes: Healthy Finnish infants undergoing corrective surgery for congenital heart defects provided the donor material. Resections that were taken during corrective heart surgery supplied the thymus tissue. Within thymic and blood repertoires, V and J gene usage appeared to be biased.

This receptor was identified in a boy younger than two with a congenital heart defect. The rearrangement uses TRBV14 and TRBJ2-4, with a tentative D call TRBD2 (5 bases). The sequenced material came from thymocytes. The CDR3 DNA follows: TGTGCCAGCAGCCAAGCAGAATCACGGGACAAAAACATTCAGTACTTC. Translating it yields CASSQAESRDKNIQYF.